This T cell receptor (beta chain) was sequenced in a study of blood T cell repertoires in COVID-19. Trimming took 8 bases from V and 0 from J, leaving 14 bases between them. The length of the CDR3 is 15 residues. The V gene's germline CDR1 is SGHRS and CDR2 YFSETQ. Measured with immunoSEQ multiplex PCR; TCRdb has only the in-frame clones, and not every one. The data hold 25,000 to 35,000 clones, with roughly 87% observed a single time. In this sample, this clone turned up a few times. The chain carries TRBV5-1 and TRBJ2-2, with D maybe TRBD1 (6 bases). Sequences were obtained from peripheral blood. The sequence derives from a human donor in a cohort sampled during active COVID-19. CDR3 protein: CASKGHLANTGELFF. CDR3 nucleotide sequence: TGCGCCAGTAAGGGACACCTCGCGAACACCGGGGAGCTGTTTTTT.